The 20 T cell receptor beta chains below were found in one sample sequenced in a study of T-cell reconstitution after alpha-beta-depleted transplantation in children. Unique molecular identifiers were incorporated during preparation of the TCRbeta library. MiXCR was run by TCRdb on the PCR reads, yielding one entry per CDR3 protein. There are approximately 210,000 distinct CDR3 sequences in the sample; roughly 15% occur only once, and roughly an eighth lies in the top ten. The starting material was PBMCs from the stem cell graft donor, obtained from the stem cell graft. The receptors were gathered from a human donor who donated a stem cell graft to a child with acute lymphoblastic leukemia.

In this sample, this clonotype turned up a few times. The chain couples TRBV5-1 to TRBJ2-7, with D perhaps TRBD1 (5 bases). CDR1 SGHRS and CDR2 YFSETQ come from the germline V gene. The ends were cut back, 3 bases at V and 5 bases at J, with 9 bases in the middle. This CDR3 has 12 amino acids. CDR3 in DNA: TGCGCCAGCAGCTATGGACATAACGAGCAGTACTTC. Translation gives CASSYGHNEQYF.

This sequence joins TRBV11-1 and TRBJ2-6; the D is unclear. This CDR3 comprises 18 residues. Germline assignment: CDR1 SGHAT and CDR2 FQDESV (reference sequence). The V and J ends lost 0 bases and 0 bases respectively, with 12 bases between them. CDR3 sequence reads: CASSLAEVWSSGANVLTF. CDR3 nucleotide sequence: TGTGCCAGCAGCTTAGCGGAAGTTTGGAGCTCTGGGGCCAACGTCCTGACTTTC.

This clonotype was counted many times. The rearrangement links TRBV7-8 to TRBJ1-1; the D gene is possibly TRBD1 (6 bases). Germline loops: CDR1 SGHVS, CDR2 FQNEAQ. CDR3 size: 14 residues. The V and J ends lost 6 bases and 5 bases respectively, with 16 bases between them. CDR3 amino acids: CASSIIQGSTEAFF. In DNA, the CDR3 is TGTGCCAGCAGTATAATACAGGGATCTACTGAAGCTTTCTTT.

This clonotype was counted ten times or more. The gene calls are TRBV7-9 and TRBJ1-1; possibly TRBD1 for D (6 bases). Germline CDR1 SEHNR, CDR2 FQNEAQ (reference sequence). This CDR3 contains 15 residues. Trimming stripped 5 bases from V and 1 base from J, with 14 bases between. The CDR3 nucleotides read TGTGCCAGCAGCGGGGGCGGGAATCCGAACACTGAAGCTTTCTTT. Its translation is CASSGGGNPNTEAFF.

This clonotype was observed many times. This chain uses TRBV11-2 with TRBJ2-3; D is tentatively TRBD1 or TRBD2 (6 bases each). The CDR3 spans 18 residues. The germline gives CDR1 SGHAT, CDR2 FQNNGV. Trimming took 5 bases from V and 2 from J, leaving 23 bases between them. In DNA, the CDR3 is TGTGCCAGCAGCCTCCTGGGGGGCCCAAGGGACAACACAGATACGCAGTATTTT. Translation gives CASSLLGGPRDNTDTQYF.

This clonotype has ten or more counts. The DNA for the CDR3 is TGCAGCGTTGATGGGCAGGACGGGTGGGAGACCCAGTACTTC. Translated: CSVDGQDGWETQYF. The chain joins TRBV29-1 to TRBJ2-5; D unclear. The germline gives CDR1 SQVTM, CDR2 ANQGSEA. Trimming took 3 bases from V and 5 from J, leaving 16 bases between them. This CDR3 is built from 14 residues. The whole variable domain, filled in from reference TRBV29-1 and TRBJ2-5, reads SAVISQKPSRDICQRGTSLTIQCQVDSQVTMMFWYRQQPGQSLTLIATANQGSEATYESGFVIDKFPISRPNLTFSTLTVSNMSPEDSSIYLCSVDGQDGWETQYFGPGTRLLVL.

This clonotype was detected only a few times. This may arise from a read error, as a much more abundant clone is one base away. V usage is TRBV3-1 and J usage is TRBJ2-7; 9 nucleotides agree with TRBD1. The CDR3 spans 17 residues. Germline lookup yields CDR1 LGHDT and CDR2 YNNKEL (reference sequence). CDR3 nucleotides: TGTGCCTGCAGCCAGCTCGGTACCGGGACAGGGTTCCACGAGCAGTACTTC. This gives the protein CACSQLGTGTGFHEQYF.

This clonotype was found many times. The chain carries TRBV7-2 and TRBJ2-3, with 10 bases matching TRBD2. With V trimmed by 0 bases and J by 3 bases, 9 bases remained unmatched. Germline values: CDR1 SGHTA, CDR2 FQGNSA. The CDR3 length is 18 residues. CDR3 in amino acids: CASSLAGRSSGSTDTQYF. The DNA of the CDR3 is TGTGCCAGCAGCTTAGCGGGAAGGTCTAGCGGGAGTACAGATACGCAGTATTTT.

This clonotype was observed once. The chain has TRBV29-1 and TRBJ2-5; possibly TRBD1 or TRBD2 for D (5 bases each). The V and J ends lost 3 bases and 10 bases respectively, with 21 bases between them. Germline-derived CDR1 and CDR2 are SQVTM and ANQGSEA. The CDR3 length is 14 residues. CDR3 sequence: CSVEDTQDGGDQYF. The DNA for the CDR3 is TGCAGCGTTGAGGACACGCAAGATGGAGGAGACCAGTACTTC.

Ten or more counts support this clonotype. This chain links TRBV12-3 or TRBV12-4 with TRBJ2-3; weak D call: TRBD1 (5 bases). Trimming left V 2 bases short and J 5 bases short, with 11 bases between. This CDR3 comprises 14 residues. As DNA, the CDR3 is TGTGCCAGCAGTTTACGGCCAGGGCAAGATACGCAGTATTTT. Its translation: CASSLRPGQDTQYF.

This clonotype was seen ten or more times. The rearrangement uses TRBV12-3 or TRBV12-4 and TRBJ1-5; D ambiguous. Deletions cut 5 bases from V and 6 bases from J, with 23 bases between. The CDR3 consists of 17 residues. The CDR3 DNA reads as TGTGCCAGCAGTAGGGTTAAGGCAGGACCTTGGAGTCAGCCCCAGCATTTT. Its protein product is CASSRVKAGPWSQPQHF.

This clonotype occurred many times. The chain recombines TRBV5-1 with TRBJ2-7; D call uncertain. Germline V gene data show CDR1 as SGHRS and CDR2 as YFSETQ. V was trimmed by 4 bases and J by 2 bases, leaving 4 bases between them. The CDR3 consists of 11 residues. CDR3 in DNA: TGCGCCAGCAGCACCACCTACGAGCAGTACTTC. Translation: CASSTTYEQYF.

The table lists this clonotype with many counts. The genes are TRBV5-1 and TRBJ1-5; the D is unclear. In germline, CDR1 is SGHRS, CDR2 YFSETQ. Trimming took 1 base from V and 7 from J, leaving 9 bases between them. The CDR3 sequence is 13 residues long. CDR3 coding DNA: TGCGCCAGCAGCTTGTGGGTTAACCAGCCCCAGCATTTT. Its protein is CASSLWVNQPQHF.

This clonotype was seen many times. V and J are TRBV7-8 and TRBJ1-6; 7 nucleotides align to TRBD1. The germline CDR1 and CDR2 sequences are SGHVS and FQNEAQ. V trimming: 4 bases; J trimming: 7 bases; junction bases outside the gene matches: 4. The CDR3 is 14 residues long. CDR3 residues: CASSSGTVNSPLHF. CDR3 nucleotide sequence: TGTGCCAGCAGCTCCGGGACAGTCAATTCACCCCTCCACTTT.

This clonotype was recorded at least ten times. The chain has TRBV5-1 and TRBJ2-1, with TRBD1 matching over 8 bases. The germline gives CDR1 SGHRS, CDR2 YFSETQ. CDR3 length equals 16 residues. V gave up 7 bases and J gave up 3 bases; unmatched junction bases: 12. The CDR3 region is CASGPPDRAYYNEQFF. The CDR3 DNA sequence: TGCGCCAGCGGCCCTCCGGACAGGGCGTACTACAATGAGCAGTTCTTC.

This clonotype was seen ten or more times. DNA for the CDR3: TGTGCCAGCAGTTTTCTGGGCAGGGGAGCCACAGATACGCAGTATTTT. It specifies CASSFLGRGATDTQYF. This rearrangement joins TRBV27 to TRBJ2-3; D is perhaps TRBD1 (6 bases). The V end was cut by 3 bases, the J end by 2 bases, with 15 bases between. CDR3 length equals 16 residues. CDR1 MNHEY and CDR2 SMNVEV come from the germline V gene (reference sequence).

Only a few counts were recorded for this clonotype. The chain recombines TRBV20-1 with TRBJ1-6; 8 nucleotides align to TRBD1. Germline loops: CDR1 DFQATT, CDR2 SNEGSKA (reference sequence). The ends lost 3 bases at V and 6 bases at J; junction bases unmatched: 7. There are 15 residues in the CDR3. The CDR3 coding sequence is TGCAGTGCTAGGGAGGACAGGGCGGTTAATTCACCCCTCCACTTT. It specifies CSAREDRAVNSPLHF.

About this clonotype itself: This may come from a read error, since a much larger clone is one base off. J is TRBJ2-6 and V is TRBV5-1; the D is unclear. CDR1 and CDR2 from the germline V gene are SGHRS and YFSETQ. This CDR3 region has 16 residues. CDR3 protein: CASSLIGGSGSNVLTF. CDR3 in DNA: TGCGCCAGCAGCTTGATAGGCGGCTCTGGGTCCAACGTCCTGACTTTC.

This clonotype was counted ten times or more. This chain connects TRBV12-3 or TRBV12-4 to TRBJ2-1; unclear D gene. The CDR3 spans 13 residues. V was pared by 1 base and J by 4 bases, with 5 bases between. CDR3 in DNA: TGTGCCAGCAGTTTAGTACATTACAATGAGCAGTTCTTC. The encoded protein is CASSLVHYNEQFF.

This clonotype was recorded at least ten times. This sequence joins TRBV3-1 and TRBJ2-3, with unresolved D. The CDR3 loop spans 14 amino acids. Germline CDR1 LGHDT, CDR2 YNNKEL (reference sequence). V was pared by 5 bases and J by 3 bases, with 12 bases between. The CDR3 DNA sequence: TGTGCCAGCAGCTACCCAACGAAGACAGATACGCAGTATTTT. Translated, it gives CASSYPTKTDTQYF.